These 11 T cell receptor beta chains were all obtained from the same sample, sequenced in a study of T cells after yellow fever vaccination. TCRdb passed the 5' RACE reads through MiXCR, listing each CDR3 protein once. Seen here are 200,000 to 300,000 distinct CDR3 sequences, over 10% observed once, and the top ten hold roughly 0.5%. The sample in question was CD4+ T cells sorted from PBMCs, obtained 45 days after the yellow fever booster vaccination. Every receptor here comes from a man aged 25-40 years who received the YFV17D yellow fever vaccine.

This clonotype was recorded a few times. The chain carries TRBV30 and TRBJ2-1; D remains unclear. Germline V gives CDR1 GTSNPN, CDR2 SVGIG (reference sequence). Trimming pared 0 bases from V and 0 bases from J, leaving 6 bases between. This CDR3 has 14 residues. The CDR3 DNA sequence: TGTGCCTGGAGTGTACAGAGCTCCTACAATGAGCAGTTCTTC. Translating gives CAWSVQSSYNEQFF.

In DNA, the CDR3 is TGTGCCAGCAGCTTCGGCGCATCTAGCACAGATACGCAGTATTTT. Encoded protein: CASSFGASSTDTQYF. The chain uses TRBV11-3 and TRBJ2-3; no clear D. The CDR3 runs 15 residues. Germline V gives CDR1 SGHNT, CDR2 YENEEA. Trimming cost V 3 bases and J 0 bases, with 10 bases left between them.

This chain connects TRBV12-3 or TRBV12-4 to TRBJ2-5; D may be TRBD2 (7 bases). CDR3 length equals 14 residues. V gave up 7 bases and J gave up 2 bases, with 14 bases separating them. Here the CDR3 reads CASKGGVQQETQYF. CDR3 DNA: TGTGCCAGCAAGGGGGGGGTCCAGCAAGAGACCCAGTACTTC.

This clonotype turned up a few times. The chain combines TRBV7-9 with TRBJ2-2; the match to TRBD2 covers 12 bases. Trimming removed 8 bases from V and 3 bases from J; junction bases left unmatched: 7. The CDR3 sequence is 16 residues long. The germline gives CDR1 SEHNR, CDR2 FQNEAQ (reference sequence). The CDR3 bases are TGTGCCAGCGCCCCCGGACTAGCGGGATACACCGGGGAGCTGTTTTTT. Its translation: CASAPGLAGYTGELFF.

This clonotype was found a few times. V usage is TRBV29-1 and J usage is TRBJ2-1; D is unresolved. The V and J ends lost 6 bases and 0 bases respectively, with 12 bases between them. The CDR3 sequence is 14 residues long. CDR1 is SQVTM and CDR2 is ANQGSEA in the germline V gene. For the CDR3, the DNA is TGCAGCGTCGGAAAAAGGAGCTCCTACAATGAGCAGTTCTTC. It translates to CSVGKRSSYNEQFF.

This clonotype was recorded a few times. The chain is built from TRBV10-3 and TRBJ2-7; D gene ambiguous. V was shortened by 4 bases and J by 5 bases, with 9 bases between the two germline ends. The CDR3 spans 12 residues. CDR1 ENHRY and CDR2 SYGVKD come from the germline V gene. CDR3 coding DNA: TGTGCCATCAGTGGGCGTGGGGACGAGCAGTACTTC. Residues: CAISGRGDEQYF.

The J gene is TRBJ2-1, the V gene TRBV5-6; D may be TRBD1 or TRBD2 (5 bases each). V lost 1 base and J lost 7, with 12 bases in between. Looked up from germline, CDR1 is SGHDT and CDR2 is YYEEEE. This CDR3 contains 14 residues. This CDR3 is CASSLRGQGNEQFF. CDR3 nucleotides: TGTGCCAGCAGCTTGCGGGGTCAGGGAAATGAGCAGTTCTTC.

This clonotype has a handful of counts. The V call is TRBV27, the J call TRBJ1-5; D might be TRBD1 (5 bases). There are 15 residues in the CDR3. The V end was cut by 6 bases, the J end by 4 bases, with 16 bases between. Looked up from germline, CDR1 is MNHEY and CDR2 is SMNVEV (reference sequence). This CDR3 is CASRDDSGGNQPQHF. In DNA, the CDR3 is TGTGCCAGCAGAGACGACAGTGGGGGAAATCAGCCCCAGCATTTT.

The table lists this clonotype with a few counts. The chain links TRBV11-1 to TRBJ2-2; TRBD2 matches at 14 bases. The V gene's germline CDR1 is SGHAT and CDR2 FQDESV (reference sequence). The CDR3 is made up of 20 amino acids. The ends lost 3 bases at V and 3 bases at J; junction bases unmatched: 12. The CDR3 sequence is CASSFRGWTSGRRYTGELFF. As DNA, the CDR3 is TGTGCCAGCAGCTTCCGCGGATGGACTAGCGGGAGGAGATACACCGGGGAGCTGTTTTTT.

This clonotype came up many times. The J gene is TRBJ2-3, the V gene TRBV7-2; the D gene is possibly TRBD1 (5 bases). Germline CDR1 reads SGHTA; CDR2 reads FQGNSA. Trimming took off 5 bases at V and 1 base at J, with 16 bases between the two ends. The CDR3 is 16 residues long. CDR3 residues: CASSANYPRGTDTQYF. The CDR3 bases are TGTGCCAGCAGCGCAAACTATCCCAGGGGCACAGATACGCAGTATTTT.

This rearrangement joins TRBV9 to TRBJ2-1; 7 nucleotides line up with TRBD1. This CDR3 comprises 16 residues. Germline trimming cut 3 bases from V and 5 bases from J; bases unmatched to any gene: 11. Germline values: CDR1 SGDLS, CDR2 YYNGEE. The CDR3 here is CASSDTRQGTNNEQFF. CDR3 sequence (DNA): TGTGCCAGCAGCGACACCCGACAGGGTACTAACAATGAGCAGTTCTTC.